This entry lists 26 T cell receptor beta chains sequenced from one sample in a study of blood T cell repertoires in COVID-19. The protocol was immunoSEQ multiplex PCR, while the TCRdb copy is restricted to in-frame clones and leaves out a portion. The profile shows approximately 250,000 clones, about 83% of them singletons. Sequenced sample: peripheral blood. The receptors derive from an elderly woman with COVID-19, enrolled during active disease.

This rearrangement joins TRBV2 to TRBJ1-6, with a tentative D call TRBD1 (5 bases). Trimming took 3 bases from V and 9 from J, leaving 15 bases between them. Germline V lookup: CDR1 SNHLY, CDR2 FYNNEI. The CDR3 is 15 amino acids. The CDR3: CASSEEGQGRSPLHF. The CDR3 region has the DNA TGTGCCAGCAGTGAGGAGGGCCAGGGCCGTTCACCCCTCCACTTT. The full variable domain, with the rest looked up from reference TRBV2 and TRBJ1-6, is EPEVTQTPSHQVTQMGQEVILRCVPISNHLYFYWYRQILGQKVEFLVSFYNNEISEKSEIFDDQFSVERPDGSNFTLKIRSTKLEDSAMYFCASSEEGQGRSPLHFGNGTRLTVT.

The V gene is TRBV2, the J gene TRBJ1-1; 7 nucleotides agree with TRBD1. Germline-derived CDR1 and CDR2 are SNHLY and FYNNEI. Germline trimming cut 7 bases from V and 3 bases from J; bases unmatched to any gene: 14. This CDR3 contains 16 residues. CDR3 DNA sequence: TGTGCCAGCAAACGTAGAGAGGAGGGGGCTGACACTGAAGCTTTCTTT. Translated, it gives CASKRREEGADTEAFF.

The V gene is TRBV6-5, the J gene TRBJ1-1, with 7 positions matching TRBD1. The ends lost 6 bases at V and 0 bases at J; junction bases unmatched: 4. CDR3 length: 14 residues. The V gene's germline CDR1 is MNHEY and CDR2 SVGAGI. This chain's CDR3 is CASSRQGMNTEAFF. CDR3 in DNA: TGTGCCAGCAGCCGACAGGGCATGAACACTGAAGCTTTCTTT.

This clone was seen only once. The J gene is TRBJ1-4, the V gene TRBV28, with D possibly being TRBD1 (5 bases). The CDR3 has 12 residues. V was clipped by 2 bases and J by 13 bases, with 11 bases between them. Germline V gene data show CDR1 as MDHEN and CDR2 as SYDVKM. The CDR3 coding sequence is TGTGCCAGCAGTTTAGGGGGGAAGGGACTGTTTTTT. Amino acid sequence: CASSLGGKGLFF. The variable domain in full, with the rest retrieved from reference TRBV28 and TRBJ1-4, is DVKVTQSSRYLVKRTGEKVFLECVQDMDHENMFWYRQDPGLGLRLIYFSYDVKMKEKGDIPEGYSVSREKKERFSLILESASTNQTSMYLCASSLGGKGLFFGSGTQLSVL.

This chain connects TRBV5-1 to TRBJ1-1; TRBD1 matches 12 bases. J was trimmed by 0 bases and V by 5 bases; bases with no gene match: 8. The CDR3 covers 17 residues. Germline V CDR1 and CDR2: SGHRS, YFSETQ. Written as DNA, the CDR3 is TGCGCCAGCAGGGGTGGGACAGGGGGCGCGATGAACACTGAAGCTTTCTTT. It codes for CASRGGTGGAMNTEAFF.

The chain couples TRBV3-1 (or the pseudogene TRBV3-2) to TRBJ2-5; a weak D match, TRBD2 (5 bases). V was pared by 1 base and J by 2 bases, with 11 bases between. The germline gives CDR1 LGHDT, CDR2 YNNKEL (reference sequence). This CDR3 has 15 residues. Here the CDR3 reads CASSQVRGSQETQYF. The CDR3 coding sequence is TGTGCCAGCAGCCAAGTTCGGGGAAGTCAAGAGACCCAGTACTTC.

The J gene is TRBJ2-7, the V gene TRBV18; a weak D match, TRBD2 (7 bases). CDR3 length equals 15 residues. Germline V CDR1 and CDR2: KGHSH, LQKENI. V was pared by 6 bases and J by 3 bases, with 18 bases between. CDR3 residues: CASSPIQGGYYEQYF. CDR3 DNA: TGTGCCAGCTCGCCCATACAGGGAGGGTACTACGAGCAGTACTTC.

The CDR3 here is CASSKILDYGYTF. CDR3 bases: TGTGCCAGCAGCAAAATCCTAGACTATGGCTACACCTTC. V usage is TRBV21-1 and J usage is TRBJ1-2. TRBV21-1 is recorded as a pseudogene. The CDR3 loop spans 13 amino acids.

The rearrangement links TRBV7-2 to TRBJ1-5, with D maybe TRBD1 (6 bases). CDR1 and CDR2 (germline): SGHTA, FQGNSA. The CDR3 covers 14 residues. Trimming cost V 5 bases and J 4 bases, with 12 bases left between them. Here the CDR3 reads CASSQGQRNQPQHF. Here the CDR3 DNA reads TGTGCCAGCAGCCAGGGGCAACGTAATCAGCCCCAGCATTTT.

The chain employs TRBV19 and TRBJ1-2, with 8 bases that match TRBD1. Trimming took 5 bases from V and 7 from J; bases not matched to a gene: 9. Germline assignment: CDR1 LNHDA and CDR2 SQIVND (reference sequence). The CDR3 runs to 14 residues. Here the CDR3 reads CASSARTGMGGYTF. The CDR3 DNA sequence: TGTGCCAGTAGTGCCCGGACAGGGATGGGTGGCTACACCTTC.

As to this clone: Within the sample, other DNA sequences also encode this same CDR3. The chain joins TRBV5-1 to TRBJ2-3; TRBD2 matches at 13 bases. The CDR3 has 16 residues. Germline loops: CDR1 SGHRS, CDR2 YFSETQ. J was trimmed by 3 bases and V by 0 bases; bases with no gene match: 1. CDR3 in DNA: TGCGCCAGCAGCTTGGGGACTAGCGGGGGTACAGATACGCAGTATTTT. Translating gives CASSLGTSGGTDTQYF.

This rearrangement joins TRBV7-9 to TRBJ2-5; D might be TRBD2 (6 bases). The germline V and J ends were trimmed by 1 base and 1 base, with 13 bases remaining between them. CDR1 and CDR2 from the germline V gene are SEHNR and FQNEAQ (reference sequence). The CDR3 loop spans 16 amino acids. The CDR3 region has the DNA TGTGCCAGCAGCTTAGGTGGACGGGGGTCCCAAGAGACCCAGTACTTC. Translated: CASSLGGRGSQETQYF.

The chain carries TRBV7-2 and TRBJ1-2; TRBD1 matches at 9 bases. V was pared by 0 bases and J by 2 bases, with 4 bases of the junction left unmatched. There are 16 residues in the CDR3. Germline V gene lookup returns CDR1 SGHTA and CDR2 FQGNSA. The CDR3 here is CASSLASGQGNYGYTF. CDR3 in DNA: TGTGCCAGCAGCTTAGCCTCGGGACAGGGCAACTATGGCTACACCTTC.

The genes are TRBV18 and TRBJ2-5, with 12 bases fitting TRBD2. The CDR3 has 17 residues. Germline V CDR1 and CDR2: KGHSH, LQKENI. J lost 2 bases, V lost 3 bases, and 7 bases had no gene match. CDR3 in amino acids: CASSPQLAGGHQETQYF. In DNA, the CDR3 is TGTGCCAGCTCACCCCAACTAGCGGGGGGACATCAAGAGACCCAGTACTTC.

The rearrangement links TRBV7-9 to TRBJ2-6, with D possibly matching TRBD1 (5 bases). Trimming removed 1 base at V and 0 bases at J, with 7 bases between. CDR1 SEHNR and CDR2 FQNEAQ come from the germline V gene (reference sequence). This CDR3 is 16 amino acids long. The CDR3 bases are TGTGCCAGCAGCTTAGGCAGGGACTCTGGGGCCAACGTCCTGACTTTC. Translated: CASSLGRDSGANVLTF.

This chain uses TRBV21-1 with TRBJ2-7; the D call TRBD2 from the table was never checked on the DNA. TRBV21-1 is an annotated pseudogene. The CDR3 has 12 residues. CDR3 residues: CAGPKERTEQYV. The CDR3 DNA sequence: TGTGCCGGACCTAAGGAACGGACTGAGCAGTACGTC.

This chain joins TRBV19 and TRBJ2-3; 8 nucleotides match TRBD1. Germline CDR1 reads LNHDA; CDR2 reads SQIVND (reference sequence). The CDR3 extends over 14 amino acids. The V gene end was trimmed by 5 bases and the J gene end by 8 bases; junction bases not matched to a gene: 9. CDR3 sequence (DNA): TGTGCCAGTAGTGCCCAGGGGGCGGCAGGTACGCAGTATTTT. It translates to CASSAQGAAGTQYF.

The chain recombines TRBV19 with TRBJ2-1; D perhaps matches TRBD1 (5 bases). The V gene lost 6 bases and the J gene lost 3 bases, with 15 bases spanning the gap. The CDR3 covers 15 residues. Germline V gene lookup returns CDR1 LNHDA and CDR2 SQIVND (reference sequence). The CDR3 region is CASSPPGQYYNEQFF. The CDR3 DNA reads TGTGCCAGTAGCCCTCCAGGGCAATACTACAATGAGCAGTTCTTC.

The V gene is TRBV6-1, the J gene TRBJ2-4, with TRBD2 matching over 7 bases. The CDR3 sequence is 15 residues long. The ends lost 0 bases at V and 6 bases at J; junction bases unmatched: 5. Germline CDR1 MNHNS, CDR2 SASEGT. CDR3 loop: CASSEAPGGVNIQYF. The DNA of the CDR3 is TGTGCCAGCAGTGAAGCCCCGGGGGGTGTAAACATTCAGTACTTC.

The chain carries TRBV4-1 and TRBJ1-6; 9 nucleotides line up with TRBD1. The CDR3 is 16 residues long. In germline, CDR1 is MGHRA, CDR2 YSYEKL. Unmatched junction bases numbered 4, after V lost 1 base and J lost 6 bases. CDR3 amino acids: CASSQGGTGSNSPLHF. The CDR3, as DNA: TGCGCCAGCAGCCAAGGGGGGACAGGGTCTAATTCACCCCTCCACTTT.

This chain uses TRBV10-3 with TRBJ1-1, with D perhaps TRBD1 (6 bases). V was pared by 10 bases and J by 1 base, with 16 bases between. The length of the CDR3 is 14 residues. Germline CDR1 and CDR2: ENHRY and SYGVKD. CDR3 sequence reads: CATGAAGGNTEAFF. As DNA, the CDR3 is TGTGCCACAGGGGCGGCGGGGGGGAACACTGAAGCTTTCTTT.

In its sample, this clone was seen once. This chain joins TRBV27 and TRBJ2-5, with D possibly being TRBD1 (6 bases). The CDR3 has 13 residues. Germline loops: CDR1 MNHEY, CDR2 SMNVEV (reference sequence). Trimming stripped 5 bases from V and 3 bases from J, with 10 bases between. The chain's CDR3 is CASSPRTEETQYF. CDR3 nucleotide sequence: TGTGCCAGCAGTCCACGGACAGAAGAGACCCAGTACTTC.

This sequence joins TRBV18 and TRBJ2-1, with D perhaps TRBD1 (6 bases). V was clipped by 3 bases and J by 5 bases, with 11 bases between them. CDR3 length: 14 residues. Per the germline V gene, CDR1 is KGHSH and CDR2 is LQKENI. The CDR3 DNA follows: TGTGCCAGCTCACCCCGACAGGAGAACAATGAGCAGTTCTTC. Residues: CASSPRQENNEQFF.

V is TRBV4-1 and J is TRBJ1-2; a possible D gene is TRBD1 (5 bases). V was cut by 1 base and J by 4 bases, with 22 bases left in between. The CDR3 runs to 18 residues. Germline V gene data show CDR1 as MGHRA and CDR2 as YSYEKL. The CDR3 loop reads CASSQVPGRAKGFYGYTF. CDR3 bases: TGCGCCAGCAGCCAAGTTCCGGGCAGGGCAAAAGGCTTCTATGGCTACACCTTC.

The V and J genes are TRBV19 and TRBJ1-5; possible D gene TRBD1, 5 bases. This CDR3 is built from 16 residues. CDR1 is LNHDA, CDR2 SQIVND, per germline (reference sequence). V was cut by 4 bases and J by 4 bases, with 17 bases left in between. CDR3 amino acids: CASSTPRAAGNQPQHF. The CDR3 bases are TGTGCCAGTAGTACCCCCAGGGCGGCTGGTAATCAGCCCCAGCATTTT.

The CDR3 nucleotides read TGTGCCGGGAGGGGCACAGATACGCAGTATTTT. Translated, it gives CAGRGTDTQYF. The V call is TRBV7-9, the J call TRBJ2-3; 7 nucleotides agree with TRBD2. J gave up 1 base and V 11 bases, and 0 bases lay outside the gene matches. Germline lookup yields CDR1 SEHNR and CDR2 FQNEAQ (reference sequence). There are 11 residues in the CDR3. Supplemented by reference TRBV7-9 and TRBJ2-3, the full variable domain reads DTGVSQNPRHKITKRGQNVTFRCDPISEHNRLYWYRQTLGQGPEFLTYFQNEAQLEKSRLLSDRFSAERPKGSFSTLEIQRTEQGDSAMYLCAGRGTDTQYFGPGTRLTVL.